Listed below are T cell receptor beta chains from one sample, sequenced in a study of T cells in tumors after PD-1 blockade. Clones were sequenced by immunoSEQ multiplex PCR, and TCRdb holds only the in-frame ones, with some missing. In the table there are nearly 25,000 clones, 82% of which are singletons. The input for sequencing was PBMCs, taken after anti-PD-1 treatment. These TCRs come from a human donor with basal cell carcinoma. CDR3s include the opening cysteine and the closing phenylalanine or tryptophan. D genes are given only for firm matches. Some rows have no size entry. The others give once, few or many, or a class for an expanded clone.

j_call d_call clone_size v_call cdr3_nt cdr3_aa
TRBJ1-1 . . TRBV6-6 TGTGCCAGCAGTTACCAGGAGTTGAACACTGAAGCTTTCTTT CASSYQELNTEAFF
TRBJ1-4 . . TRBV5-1 TGCGCCAGCAGCTTGGATGGATACTCAACTAATGAAAAACTGTTTTTT CASSLDGYSTNEKLFF
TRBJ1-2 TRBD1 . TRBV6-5 TGTGCCAGCACCCGGGGACAGGGGAACTATGGCTACACCTTC CASTRGQGNYGYTF
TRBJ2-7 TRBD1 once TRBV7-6 TGTGCCAGCAGCTTCTCCGACAGGGCATACGAGCAGTACTTC CASSFSDRAYEQYF
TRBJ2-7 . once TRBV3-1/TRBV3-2 TGTGCCAGCAGCCCCTGGACAGATTCTAGGCAGTACTTC CASSPWTDSRQYF
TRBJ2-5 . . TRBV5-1 TGCGCCAGCAGCTTTGGATTGGATAGAGAGACCCAGTACTTC CASSFGLDRETQYF
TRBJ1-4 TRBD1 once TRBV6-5 TGTGCCAGCAGGGTTACCCAGGGGGATGAAAAACTGTTTTTT CASRVTQGDEKLFF
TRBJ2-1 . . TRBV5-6 TGTGCCAGCAGCTTTACGGGACTCTTTAACAATGAGCAGTTCTTC CASSFTGLFNNEQFF
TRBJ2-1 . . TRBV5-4 TGTGCCAGCAGCCAAAACCGGGGTATAGCGCCCAATGAGCAGTTCTTC CASSQNRGIAPNEQFF
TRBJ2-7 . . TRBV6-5 TGTGCCAGCAGTCGGGACCGGGTCGCGGAGCAGTACTTC CASSRDRVAEQYF
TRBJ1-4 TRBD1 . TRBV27 TGTGCCAGCAGGTCGACAGGGCGGGGTGAAAAACTGTTTTTT CASRSTGRGEKLFF
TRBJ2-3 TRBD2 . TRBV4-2 TGTGCCAGCAGCCTTACTAGCGGGGGGGCCCAAGATACGCAGTATTTT CASSLTSGGAQDTQYF
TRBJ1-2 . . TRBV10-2 TGCGCCAGCAGTCAGCTTGACTATGGCTACACCTTC CASSQLDYGYTF
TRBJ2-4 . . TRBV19 TGTGCCAGTGGAAGATGGGGAGACGGGGACATTCAGTACTTC CASGRWGDGDIQYF
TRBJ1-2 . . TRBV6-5 TGTGCCAGCACCCAACCCCCAGAGCGGGGTGGCTACACCTTC CASTQPPERGGYTF
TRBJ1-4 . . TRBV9 TGTGCCAGCAGCGCGGGGTGGGGGTTCAAATCCCAGTCTGATCTGTTTTTT CASSAGWGFKSQSDLFF
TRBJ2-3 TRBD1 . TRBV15 TGTGCCACCAGCAGGAGGACAGGGGGAGATACGCAGTATTTT CATSRRTGGDTQYF
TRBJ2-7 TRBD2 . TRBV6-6 TGTGCCAGCAGTCCCGGACTAGCGGGGGGACGCCTCTCCTACGAGCAGTACTTC CASSPGLAGGRLSYEQYF
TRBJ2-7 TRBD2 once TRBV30 TGTGCCTGGACAAGTACTAGCGGGGGCTCCTACGAGCAGTACTTC CAWTSTSGGSYEQYF
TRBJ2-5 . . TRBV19 TGTGCCAGTAGTATGAAGCGGGTAGAGACCCAGTACTTC CASSMKRVETQYF
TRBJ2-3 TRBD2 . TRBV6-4 TGTGCCAGCAGTGCCTCTAGCGGGGCCACAGATACGCAGTATTTT CASSASSGATDTQYF
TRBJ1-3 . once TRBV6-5 TGTGCCAGCAGTTACTTGCCAGGGGCTGGAAACACCATATATTTT CASSYLPGAGNTIYF
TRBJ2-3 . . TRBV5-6 TGTGCCAGCAGTCTGGGAAGTGATACGCAGTATTTT CASSLGSDTQYF
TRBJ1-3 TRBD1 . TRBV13 TGTGCCAGCAGTAACAGGGGAACGGGAAACACCATATATTTT CASSNRGTGNTIYF
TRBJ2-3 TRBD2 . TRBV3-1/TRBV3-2 TGTGCCAGCAGCCAAGGGGTTAGCGGGGGTAGCACAGATACGCAGTATTTT CASSQGVSGGSTDTQYF
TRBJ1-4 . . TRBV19 TGTGCCAGTTGCAGCCCGGTAGGGGGTGAAAAACTGTTTTTT CASCSPVGGEKLFF
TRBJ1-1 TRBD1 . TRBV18 TGTGCCAGCTCACTCGGGACAGGGGCTGAAGCTTTCTTT CASSLGTGAEAFF
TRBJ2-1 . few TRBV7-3 TGTGCCAGCAGCTTCCCCCCTTCGCGGGAGCAGTTCTTC CASSFPPSREQFF
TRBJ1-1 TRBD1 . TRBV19 TGTGCCAGTAGTATACCCAACAACAGGGGTTACGGCCCTGAAGCTTTCTTT CASSIPNNRGYGPEAFF
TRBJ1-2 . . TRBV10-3 TGTGCCATCACGTACCGGGAGGCGGGCTACACCTTC CAITYREAGYTF
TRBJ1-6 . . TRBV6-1 TGTGCCAGCAGTGAAACGGGATTTTTTGTCAATTCACCCCTCCACTTT CASSETGFFVNSPLHF
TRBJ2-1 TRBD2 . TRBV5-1 TGCGCCAGCAGCTTGACTAGCGGGGGTTACAATGAGCAGTTCTTC CASSLTSGGYNEQFF
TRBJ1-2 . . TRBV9 TGTGCCAGCAGCCCCGGGGGGGTGAATGCCTATGGCTACACCTTC CASSPGGVNAYGYTF
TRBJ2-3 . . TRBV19 TGTGCCAGTAGTATAGATCTATCCCGACGAACAGATACGCAGTATTTT CASSIDLSRRTDTQYF
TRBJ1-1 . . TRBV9 TGTGCCAGCAGCGTAGACCTTAACACTGAAGCTTTCTTT CASSVDLNTEAFF
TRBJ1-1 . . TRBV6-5 TGTGCCAGCAGTCCCAGTGGTCGATCGGGTACTTTCTTT CASSPSGRSGTFF
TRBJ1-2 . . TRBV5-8 TGTGCCAGCAGCCCGAACAAGGGTGGGGGCTACACCTTC CASSPNKGGGYTF
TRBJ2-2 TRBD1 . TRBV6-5 TGTGCCTCAAAATGGGACAGGGAAGAAAACGGGGAGCTGTTTTTT CASKWDREENGELFF
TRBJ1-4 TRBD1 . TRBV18 TGTGCCAGCTCACCGACAGGGGGCGTCTCTCAGGCTAATGAAAAACTGTTTTTT CASSPTGGVSQANEKLFF
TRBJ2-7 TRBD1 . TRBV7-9 TGTGCCAGCAGCTTAGCAACAGGGGGTCCCTCCTCCTACGAGCAGTACTTC CASSLATGGPSSYEQYF
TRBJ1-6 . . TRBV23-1 TGCGCCAGCAGCCCTGACGTCCCGCGGCCCCTCCACTTT CASSPDVPRPLHF
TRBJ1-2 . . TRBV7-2 TGTGCCAGCAGCTCTAGTACGAATAACTATGGCTACACCTTC CASSSSTNNYGYTF
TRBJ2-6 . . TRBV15 TGTGCCACCAGCGCAACAGGGTCTGGGGCCAACGTCCTGACTTTC CATSATGSGANVLTF
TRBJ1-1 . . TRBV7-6 TGTGCCAGCAGCACCACAGGGTACACTGAAGCTTTCTTT CASSTTGYTEAFF
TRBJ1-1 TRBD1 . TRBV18 TGTGCCAGCTCGCCTGGACAGGGCGGGACTGAAGCTTTCTTT CASSPGQGGTEAFF
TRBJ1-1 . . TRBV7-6 TGTGCCAGCAGCTACCTATTGAGCGGCACTGAAGCTTTCTTT CASSYLLSGTEAFF
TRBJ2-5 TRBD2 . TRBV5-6 TGTGCCAGCAGTTTTCCGACTAGCGGGGGGGGAGAGACCCAGTACTTC CASSFPTSGGGETQYF
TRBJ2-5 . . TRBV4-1 TGCGCCAGCAGCCAAGTTGGCCTAAAGGAGACCCAGTACTTC CASSQVGLKETQYF
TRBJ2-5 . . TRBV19 TGTGCCAGTAGTAGGCTGAACCAAGAGACCCAGTACTTC CASSRLNQETQYF
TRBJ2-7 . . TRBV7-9 TGTGCCAGCAGCGGGCGATTGGCCTACGAGCAGTACTTC CASSGRLAYEQYF
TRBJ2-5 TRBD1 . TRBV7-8 TGTGCCAGCAGCTCTCGACAGGGGGGGACCCAGTACTTC CASSSRQGGTQYF
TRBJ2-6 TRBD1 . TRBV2 TGTGCCAGCAGATACCCGGGACAGGGATCAGGGGCCAACGTCCTGACTTTC CASRYPGQGSGANVLTF
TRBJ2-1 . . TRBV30 TGTGCCTGGAGCGCCAATAAGATTAACAATGAGCAGTTCTTC CAWSANKINNEQFF
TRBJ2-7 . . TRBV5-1 TGCGCCAGCAGCAAGGACAGTCCCTATTCCTACGAGCAGTACTTC CASSKDSPYSYEQYF